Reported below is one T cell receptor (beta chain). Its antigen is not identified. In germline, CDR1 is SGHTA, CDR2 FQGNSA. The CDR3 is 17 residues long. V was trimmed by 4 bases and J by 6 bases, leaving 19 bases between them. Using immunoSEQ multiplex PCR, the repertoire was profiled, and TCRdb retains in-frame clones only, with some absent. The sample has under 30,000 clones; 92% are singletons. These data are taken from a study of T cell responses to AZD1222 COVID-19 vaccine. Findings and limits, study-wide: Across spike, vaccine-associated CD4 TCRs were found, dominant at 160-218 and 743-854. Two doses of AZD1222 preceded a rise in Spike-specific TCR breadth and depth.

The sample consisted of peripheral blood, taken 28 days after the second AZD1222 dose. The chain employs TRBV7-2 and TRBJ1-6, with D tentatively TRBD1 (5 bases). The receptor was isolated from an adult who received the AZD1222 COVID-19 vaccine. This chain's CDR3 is CASSSRDQIATNSPLHF. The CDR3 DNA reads TGTGCCAGCAGCTCCCGGGACCAAATCGCCACTAATTCACCCCTCCACTTT.